Listed below are T cell receptor beta chains from one sample, sequenced in a study of CD8 T cells in Susac syndrome. TCRdb ran MiXCR on the immunoSEQ multiplex PCR reads and lists one entry per CDR3 protein. The repertoire holds about 180,000 distinct CDR3 sequences, with just under 95% as singletons. Sequenced: CD4+ T cells from PBMCs. The origin of the receptors is a human donor with Susac syndrome. CDR3s include the opening cysteine and the closing phenylalanine or tryptophan. Fields, in order: J gene, V gene, D gene, clone size, CDR3 length, CDR3 DNA, CDR3 protein. The D gene is left open where the match is weak. Expanded clones are given a class, and other clones once, few, many or no size at all.

j_call: TRBJ1-5
v_call: TRBV21-1
d_call: .
clone_size: once
cdr3_length: 14
cdr3_nt: TGTGCCAGCAGGGGATGGGGGAAAGGACAGCCCCAGCATTTT
cdr3_aa: CASRGWGKGQPQHF

j_call: TRBJ2-5
v_call: TRBV5-1
d_call: TRBD1
clone_size: .
cdr3_length: 15
cdr3_nt: TGCGCCAGCAGCTCCGGACAGGGGGCTTGGGAGACCCAGTACTTC
cdr3_aa: CASSSGQGAWETQYF

j_call: TRBJ2-5
v_call: TRBV6-6
d_call: .
clone_size: .
cdr3_length: 11
cdr3_nt: TGTGCCAGCAGAGGGTGGGAGACCCAGTACTTC
cdr3_aa: CASRGWETQYF

j_call: TRBJ1-2
v_call: TRBV20-1
d_call: .
clone_size: .
cdr3_length: 12
cdr3_nt: TGCAGTGCTACGGAGGGGTCGGATGACTACACCTTC
cdr3_aa: CSATEGSDDYTF

j_call: TRBJ2-7
v_call: TRBV12-3/TRBV12-4
d_call: TRBD1
clone_size: .
cdr3_length: 14
cdr3_nt: TGTGCCAGCAGTTTGTATACAGGGGCCTACGAGCAGTACTTC
cdr3_aa: CASSLYTGAYEQYF

j_call: TRBJ2-5
v_call: TRBV12-3/TRBV12-4
d_call: .
clone_size: .
cdr3_length: 14
cdr3_nt: TGTGCCAGCAGTTTCAGGCAGGACCAAGAGACCCAGTACTTC
cdr3_aa: CASSFRQDQETQYF

j_call: TRBJ1-1
v_call: TRBV3-1
d_call: .
clone_size: .
cdr3_length: 13
cdr3_nt: TGTGCCAGCAGCTCGTGGGACGGCACTGAAGCTTTCTTT
cdr3_aa: CASSSWDGTEAFF

j_call: TRBJ2-7
v_call: TRBV7-8
d_call: .
clone_size: .
cdr3_length: 15
cdr3_nt: TGTGCCAGCAGCTCCAGGAGGCTAACTTCCTACGAGCAGTACTTC
cdr3_aa: CASSSRRLTSYEQYF

j_call: TRBJ2-2
v_call: TRBV10-3
d_call: .
clone_size: .
cdr3_length: 15
cdr3_nt: TGTGCCATCAGTAACTGGGGTGAAGGCACCGGGGAGCTGTTTTTT
cdr3_aa: CAISNWGEGTGELFF

j_call: TRBJ2-7
v_call: TRBV10-3
d_call: TRBD1
clone_size: .
cdr3_length: 15
cdr3_nt: TGTGCCATCAGCGGGACAGAACGGTTCTCCTACGAGCAGTACTTC
cdr3_aa: CAISGTERFSYEQYF

j_call: TRBJ2-3
v_call: TRBV20-1
d_call: .
clone_size: .
cdr3_length: 11
cdr3_nt: TGCAGTGGGGCTTTTGGAGATACGCAGTATTTT
cdr3_aa: CSGAFGDTQYF

j_call: TRBJ2-5
v_call: TRBV2
d_call: .
clone_size: .
cdr3_length: 14
cdr3_nt: TGTGCCAGCAGTGAGATCGACAGCCAAGAGACCCAGTACTTC
cdr3_aa: CASSEIDSQETQYF

j_call: TRBJ2-3
v_call: TRBV20-1
d_call: TRBD2
clone_size: .
cdr3_length: 15
cdr3_nt: TGCAGTGTATACGGCCTAGCGGGAGGTGCAGATACGCAGTATTTT
cdr3_aa: CSVYGLAGGADTQYF

j_call: TRBJ2-1
v_call: TRBV4-2
d_call: .
clone_size: .
cdr3_length: 13
cdr3_nt: TGTGCCAGCAGCCAAGATAGGCACAATGAGCAGTTCTTC
cdr3_aa: CASSQDRHNEQFF

j_call: TRBJ1-4
v_call: TRBV18
d_call: .
clone_size: .
cdr3_length: 16
cdr3_nt: TGTGCCAGCTCACCAAGGACTCAAGCAACTAATGAAAAACTGTTTTTT
cdr3_aa: CASSPRTQATNEKLFF

j_call: TRBJ1-1
v_call: TRBV19
d_call: TRBD1
clone_size: .
cdr3_length: 14
cdr3_nt: TGTGCCAGTAGGCGGACAGGGGTCGACGCTGAAGCTTTCTTT
cdr3_aa: CASRRTGVDAEAFF

j_call: TRBJ1-1
v_call: TRBV5-1
d_call: TRBD1
clone_size: .
cdr3_length: 16
cdr3_nt: TGCGCCAGCAGCTCCAGGGGACAGGGAGATCGCACTGAAGCTTTCTTT
cdr3_aa: CASSSRGQGDRTEAFF

j_call: TRBJ2-5
v_call: TRBV30
d_call: .
clone_size: .
cdr3_length: 15
cdr3_nt: TGTGCCTGGAGTGTAACTCTAGGGCCCCAAGAGACCCAGTACTTC
cdr3_aa: CAWSVTLGPQETQYF